Following are 9 T cell receptor beta chains from one sample sequenced in a study of blood T cells in healthy people across ages. For the second PCR, which ran for about 6 to 11 cycles, a sample-barcoded 5' primer and a J-beta primer mix were used. One entry per CDR3 protein, called by TCRdb with MiXCR from the 5' RACE reads. The table lists around 690,000 distinct CDR3 sequences, around three fifths of them singletons. Sequencing was carried out using blood. The receptors shown here come from a man in his 60s in good health.

The genes are TRBV6-4 and TRBJ2-7; the D is unclear. Per the germline V gene, CDR1 is MRHNA and CDR2 is SNTAGT. V dropped 5 bases and J dropped 7 bases, with 15 bases sitting between them. The CDR3 is made up of 13 amino acids. The CDR3 sequence: CASSINSPREQYF. Written as DNA, the CDR3 is TGTGCCAGCAGTATAAACAGCCCTCGGGAGCAGTACTTC.

This clonotype was recorded at least ten times. This chain joins TRBV6-5 and TRBJ1-2; D gene unclear. The length of the CDR3 is 13 residues. Germline assignment: CDR1 MNHEY and CDR2 SVGAGI. V was cut by 11 bases and J by 8 bases, with 21 bases left in between. CDR3 DNA sequence: TGTGCCGCCACAGCGGAGGTTTCGAGGGGCTACACCTTC. It encodes CAATAEVSRGYTF.

The chain is built from TRBV6-6 and TRBJ2-7; possible D gene TRBD2, 5 bases. There are 17 residues in the CDR3. V was pared by 5 bases and J by 2 bases, with 22 bases between. CDR1 and CDR2 (germline): MNHNY, SVGAGI (reference sequence). The CDR3 DNA is TGTGCCAGCAGTCCCCGGGGTGGGGTGTCAGCCACCTACGAGCAGTACTTC. It yields the protein CASSPRGGVSATYEQYF.

The V and J genes are TRBV5-5 and TRBJ1-5, with D hard to call. Germline V gene data show CDR1 as SGHKS and CDR2 as YYEKEE (reference sequence). The CDR3 totals 13 residues. Deletions cut 0 bases from V and 9 bases from J, with 10 bases between. The CDR3, as DNA: TGTGCCAGCAGCTTGGCCTTGGGTCCGCCCCAGCATTTT. Amino acid sequence: CASSLALGPPQHF.

This clonotype was seen only a few times. The V and J genes are TRBV10-2 and TRBJ1-6; D is undetermined. V lost 3 bases and J 3 bases, leaving 12 bases between the germline ends. The CDR3 is made up of 16 amino acids. Germline CDR1 WSHSY, CDR2 SAAADI. CDR3 nucleotides: TGCGCCAGCAGTGACGCGTCAGGCAGCTATAATTCACCCCTCCACTTT. It encodes CASSDASGSYNSPLHF.

This chain links TRBV29-1 with TRBJ1-1, with 12 bases that match TRBD1. CDR3 length: 15 amino acids. Germline trimming cut 6 bases from V and 5 bases from J; bases unmatched to any gene: 10. Per germline, CDR1 SQVTM and CDR2 ANQGSEA. Written as DNA, the CDR3 is TGCAGCGTGGGAGGGACAGGGGGCGCGGAGACTGAAGCTTTCTTT. Translation: CSVGGTGGAETEAFF.

V gene TRBV20-1 combines with J gene TRBJ2-7, with a tentative D call TRBD1 (5 bases). The ends were cut back, 3 bases at V and 3 bases at J, with 15 bases in the middle. The CDR3 consists of 14 residues. CDR1 is DFQATT, CDR2 SNEGSKA, per germline (reference sequence). For the CDR3, the DNA is TGCAGTGCTAGTTTGGAAGGGGCCCACTACGAGCAGTACTTC. The encoded protein is CSASLEGAHYEQYF.

This clonotype has just a few counts. This rearrangement joins TRBV21-1 to TRBJ2-4. The last part of the DNA fits TRBJ2-7 better; the J call may be wrong. TRBV21-1 is termed a pseudogene. CDR3 size: 13 residues. The CDR3 region has the DNA TGTGCCAGCAGCAGAAATTCCAACCCCGAGCAGTACTTC. Protein sequence: CASSRNSNPEQYF.

The chain recombines TRBV12-3 or TRBV12-4 with TRBJ2-5; no reliable D call. The CDR3 sequence is 14 residues long. V lost 6 bases to trimming and J lost 2 bases, with 13 bases between them. The CDR3 nucleotides read TGTGCCAGCAGCTCACCAGGTTGGCAAGAGACCCAGTACTTC. This codes for CASSSPGWQETQYF.